This paragraph covers one TCR beta chain sequence. This record comes from a study of PD-L1 blockade in urothelial cancer. On the study more broadly: Bladder-origin urothelial cancer in males covered most of the roughly 29 patients. Researchers looked at the blood 3 weeks (second dose) and 6 weeks after treatment began.

The table came from immunoSEQ multiplex PCR; TCRdb's copy has only in-frame clones and leaves some out. Of some 84,000 clones in the sample, around 80% were seen once. Locally advanced or metastatic urothelial carcinoma affected all patients. The trim removed 0 bases at V and 0 bases at J, leaving 8 bases unmatched. This CDR3 spans 18 amino acids. Germline loops: CDR1 SGHNT, CDR2 YYREEE (reference sequence). The receptor was isolated from a man between 70 and 80 years old with urothelial cancer. The rearrangement uses TRBV5-4 and TRBJ2-3, with 9 bases fitting TRBD2. The sample consisted of PBMCs, taken around atezolizumab (anti-PD-L1) treatment. The CDR3 DNA is TGTGCCAGCAGCTTGGGGGCGGGGGGGCCGTCTAGCACAGATACGCAGTATTTT. Translated, it gives CASSLGAGGPSSTDTQYF. Full variable domain (remainder filled in from reference TRBV5-4 and TRBJ2-3): ETGVTQSPTHLIKTRGQQVTLRCSSQSGHNTVSWYQQALGQGPQFIFQYYREEENGRGNFPPRFSGLQFPNYSSELNVNALELDDSALYLCASSLGAGGPSSTDTQYFGPGTRLTVL.